A selection of T cell receptor beta chains follows, all from one sample in a study of blood T cell repertoires in COVID-19. Generated by immunoSEQ multiplex PCR, the TCRdb table keeps only in-frame clones and is missing some. The sample carries hundreds of thousands of clones, almost 85% recorded once. Material: peripheral blood. Every receptor here comes from a man in his fifties with active or convalescent COVID-19. The CDR3 runs from the conserved cysteine through the conserved F or W. D genes are given only for firm matches. The size field is filled for only some rows; it gives once, few, many or a size class.

J gene: TRBJ2-2; clone size: -; V gene: TRBV3-1/TRBV3-2; D gene: TRBD2; CDR3 length: 17; CDR3 DNA: TGTGCCAGCAGCCAAGGGGGACTAGCGCAAAACACCGGGGAGCTGTTTTTT; CDR3 protein: CASSQGGLAQNTGELFF
J gene: TRBJ2-1; clone size: -; V gene: TRBV24-1; D gene: TRBD1; CDR3 length: 16; CDR3 DNA: TGTGCCACCAGTGATCGTCAGGGGGCTATCTACAATGAGCAGTTCTTC; CDR3 protein: CATSDRQGAIYNEQFF
J gene: TRBJ1-1; clone size: -; V gene: TRBV5-1; D gene: -; CDR3 length: 14; CDR3 DNA: TGCGCCAGCAGCTTGCAGGGAGGAAACACTGAAGCTTTCTTT; CDR3 protein: CASSLQGGNTEAFF
J gene: TRBJ1-4; clone size: -; V gene: TRBV5-1; D gene: -; CDR3 length: 17; CDR3 DNA: TGCGCCAGCACCTTGGGGGTTATGAGGCGAATCGATGAAAAACTGTTTTTT; CDR3 protein: CASTLGVMRRIDEKLFF
J gene: TRBJ1-6; clone size: -; V gene: TRBV4-1; D gene: TRBD1; CDR3 length: 16; CDR3 DNA: TGCGCCAGCAGCCAATCCGGGACAGGGGTCAATTCACCCCTCCACTTT; CDR3 protein: CASSQSGTGVNSPLHF
J gene: TRBJ2-7; clone size: -; V gene: TRBV11-3; D gene: -; CDR3 length: 17; CDR3 DNA: TGTGCCAGCAGATTCTCGCCTACCGTTAATCAGGGATACGAGCAGTACTTC; CDR3 protein: CASRFSPTVNQGYEQYF
J gene: TRBJ1-2; clone size: -; V gene: TRBV9; D gene: TRBD1; CDR3 length: 15; CDR3 DNA: TGTGCCAGCAGCGTGGGAGACCAGGGGGCCTATGGCTACACCTTC; CDR3 protein: CASSVGDQGAYGYTF
J gene: TRBJ2-1; clone size: -; V gene: TRBV7-9; D gene: -; CDR3 length: 12; CDR3 DNA: TGTGCCAGCAGCTTGAGTTACAATGAGCAGTTCTTC; CDR3 protein: CASSLSYNEQFF
J gene: TRBJ2-6; clone size: -; V gene: TRBV5-5; D gene: -; CDR3 length: 18; CDR3 DNA: TGTGCCAGCAGCTTGGAATACGTCAGGGGCAGTGGGGCCAACGTCCTGACTTTC; CDR3 protein: CASSLEYVRGSGANVLTF
J gene: TRBJ1-2; clone size: -; V gene: TRBV6-5; D gene: TRBD1; CDR3 length: 12; CDR3 DNA: TGTGCCAGCAGTCCAGGGGGCGTTGGCTACACCTTC; CDR3 protein: CASSPGGVGYTF
J gene: TRBJ1-2; clone size: -; V gene: TRBV18; D gene: TRBD1; CDR3 length: 13; CDR3 DNA: TGTGCCAGCTCACCAACAGGGGGTGGTGGCTACACCTTC; CDR3 protein: CASSPTGGGGYTF
J gene: TRBJ2-1; clone size: once; V gene: TRBV2; D gene: TRBD2; CDR3 length: 14; CDR3 DNA: TGTGCCAGCAGGGAGCGGGAGGGCCCCAATGAGCAGTTCTTC; CDR3 protein: CASREREGPNEQFF
J gene: TRBJ1-2; clone size: -; V gene: TRBV7-9; D gene: -; CDR3 length: 13; CDR3 DNA: TGTGCCAGCAGCTTGACGGGGTTCGATGGCTACACCTTC; CDR3 protein: CASSLTGFDGYTF
J gene: TRBJ1-2; clone size: -; V gene: TRBV12-3/TRBV12-4; D gene: -; CDR3 length: 13; CDR3 DNA: TGTGCCAGCACCCTAGCGGGGGTCGATGGCTACACCTTC; CDR3 protein: CASTLAGVDGYTF
J gene: TRBJ1-2; clone size: -; V gene: TRBV19; D gene: -; CDR3 length: 12; CDR3 DNA: TGTGCCAGTAGAGAAGGGGGCTATGGCTACACCTTC; CDR3 protein: CASREGGYGYTF
J gene: TRBJ2-1; clone size: -; V gene: TRBV6-5; D gene: -; CDR3 length: 13; CDR3 DNA: TGTGCCAGCAGTTATGGGGCCTCCTATGAGCAGTTCTTC; CDR3 protein: CASSYGASYEQFF
J gene: TRBJ2-1; clone size: once; V gene: TRBV19; D gene: -; CDR3 length: 13; CDR3 DNA: TGTGCCAGTAGTATATTCTTAAACAATGAGCAGTTCTTC; CDR3 protein: CASSIFLNNEQFF
J gene: TRBJ1-2; clone size: -; V gene: TRBV5-1; D gene: -; CDR3 length: 15; CDR3 DNA: TGCGCCAGCAGCTTTCGTGGGCAGGGGATCGATGGCTACACCTTC; CDR3 protein: CASSFRGQGIDGYTF
J gene: TRBJ1-5; clone size: -; V gene: TRBV6-2/TRBV6-3; D gene: -; CDR3 length: 15; CDR3 DNA: TGTGCCAGCAGTACCTACGACAGTAGCAATCAGCCCCAGCATTTT; CDR3 protein: CASSTYDSSNQPQHF
J gene: TRBJ2-1; clone size: -; V gene: TRBV14; D gene: TRBD2; CDR3 length: 16; CDR3 DNA: TGTGCCAGCAGCCGGCCGGTACTAGCGGGATTGGATGAGCAGTTCTTC; CDR3 protein: CASSRPVLAGLDEQFF
J gene: TRBJ2-7; clone size: -; V gene: TRBV5-5; D gene: -; CDR3 length: 16; CDR3 DNA: TGTGCCAGCAGCGGAGGGAGTGGAGGGAGCTCCTACGAGCAGTACTTC; CDR3 protein: CASSGGSGGSSYEQYF
J gene: TRBJ2-1; clone size: -; V gene: TRBV2; D gene: -; CDR3 length: 11; CDR3 DNA: TGTGCCAGCAGCGGACTAAATGAGCAGTTCTTC; CDR3 protein: CASSGLNEQFF
J gene: TRBJ2-4; clone size: -; V gene: TRBV7-2; D gene: TRBD1; CDR3 length: 19; CDR3 DNA: TGTGCCAGCAGCTTAGGTGCGCAGGGGGCGGAGAGAGCCAAAAACATTCAGTACTTC; CDR3 protein: CASSLGAQGAERAKNIQYF
J gene: TRBJ2-2; clone size: few; V gene: TRBV11-3; D gene: -; CDR3 length: 17; CDR3 DNA: TGTGCCAGCAGCTTAGATCGAGGTCCGAGGAGCGCCGGGGAGCTGTTTTTT; CDR3 protein: CASSLDRGPRSAGELFF
J gene: TRBJ1-5; clone size: -; V gene: TRBV27; D gene: -; CDR3 length: 15; CDR3 DNA: TGTGCCAGCAGTTTAGTTTCGACAGCAAATCAGCCCCAGCATTTT; CDR3 protein: CASSLVSTANQPQHF
J gene: TRBJ1-2; clone size: once; V gene: TRBV5-1; D gene: TRBD1; CDR3 length: 15; CDR3 DNA: TGCGCCAGCAGCTTGGGCCAGGGGGACCGTAGGGGCTACACCTTC; CDR3 protein: CASSLGQGDRRGYTF
J gene: TRBJ1-1; clone size: -; V gene: TRBV20-1; D gene: -; CDR3 length: 10; CDR3 DNA: TGCAGTGTGGGGGGAGGTGAAGCTTTCTTT; CDR3 protein: CSVGGGEAFF
J gene: TRBJ2-5; clone size: -; V gene: TRBV20-1; D gene: -; CDR3 length: 11; CDR3 DNA: TGCAGTGCTAGAGGTGGAGGGCCCCAGTACTTC; CDR3 protein: CSARGGGPQYF
J gene: TRBJ2-7; clone size: few; V gene: TRBV7-9; D gene: TRBD1; CDR3 length: 14; CDR3 DNA: TGTGCCAGCAGCCCCTCCGGGACAGGGTTTGAGCAGTACTTC; CDR3 protein: CASSPSGTGFEQYF
J gene: TRBJ1-1; clone size: once; V gene: TRBV24-1; D gene: TRBD1; CDR3 length: 16; CDR3 DNA: TGTGCCACCAGGGCCGGGACAGGGGACGTAAACACTGAAGCTTTCTTT; CDR3 protein: CATRAGTGDVNTEAFF
J gene: TRBJ1-1; clone size: few; V gene: TRBV29-1; D gene: -; CDR3 length: 13; CDR3 DNA: TGCAGCGTTCCCCGCCAGGGGCACACTGAAGCTTTCTTT; CDR3 protein: CSVPRQGHTEAFF
J gene: TRBJ2-2; clone size: -; V gene: TRBV7-2; D gene: TRBD2; CDR3 length: 16; CDR3 DNA: TGTGCCAGCAGCTTAGTGTCGGGAGGAAACACCGGGGAGCTGTTTTTT; CDR3 protein: CASSLVSGGNTGELFF
J gene: TRBJ2-1; clone size: -; V gene: TRBV18; D gene: -; CDR3 length: 13; CDR3 DNA: TGTGCCAGCTCACCTCTACAGTCCAATGAGCAGTTCTTC; CDR3 protein: CASSPLQSNEQFF
J gene: TRBJ2-2; clone size: -; V gene: TRBV13; D gene: TRBD2; CDR3 length: 15; CDR3 DNA: TGTGCCAGCAGCTTAGCCAGCGGGACGACCGGGGAGCTGTTTTTT; CDR3 protein: CASSLASGTTGELFF
J gene: TRBJ1-2; clone size: -; V gene: TRBV24-1; D gene: -; CDR3 length: 13; CDR3 DNA: TGTGCCACCAGCCTGGGCTCTAACTATGGCTACACCTTC; CDR3 protein: CATSLGSNYGYTF
J gene: TRBJ1-1; clone size: -; V gene: TRBV2; D gene: -; CDR3 length: 11; CDR3 DNA: TGTGCCAGCAGAGGGGACACTGAAGCTTTCTTT; CDR3 protein: CASRGDTEAFF
J gene: TRBJ2-1; clone size: -; V gene: TRBV19; D gene: TRBD1; CDR3 length: 18; CDR3 DNA: TGTGCCAGTAGTATCGGTATCACAGGGGGCTGGGTCTACAATGAGCAGTTCTTC; CDR3 protein: CASSIGITGGWVYNEQFF
J gene: TRBJ1-5; clone size: -; V gene: TRBV2; D gene: TRBD1; CDR3 length: 17; CDR3 DNA: TGTGCCAGCAGGGCGGGACAGGGGATCAGGAGCAATCAGCCCCAGCATTTT; CDR3 protein: CASRAGQGIRSNQPQHF
J gene: TRBJ1-6; clone size: few; V gene: TRBV19; D gene: TRBD1; CDR3 length: 14; CDR3 DNA: TGTGCCAGTAGTATAGCACAGGGGGAATCACCCCTCCACTTT; CDR3 protein: CASSIAQGESPLHF
J gene: TRBJ2-2; clone size: -; V gene: TRBV6-5; D gene: TRBD1; CDR3 length: 13; CDR3 DNA: TGTGCCAGCAGTCAGGACAGGGGGCGGGAGCTGTTTTTT; CDR3 protein: CASSQDRGRELFF
J gene: TRBJ2-1; clone size: once; V gene: TRBV6-5; D gene: -; CDR3 length: 14; CDR3 DNA: TGTGCCAGCAGCCCCCGAGGCGGGATGAATGAGCAGTTCTTC; CDR3 protein: CASSPRGGMNEQFF
J gene: TRBJ1-3; clone size: -; V gene: TRBV7-9; D gene: -; CDR3 length: 15; CDR3 DNA: TGTGCCAGCAGCTTAGGGCTGGGGGCCGGAAACACCATATATTTT; CDR3 protein: CASSLGLGAGNTIYF
J gene: TRBJ2-2; clone size: -; V gene: TRBV5-1; D gene: -; CDR3 length: 13; CDR3 DNA: TGCGCCAGCGGAGATACCTCGACCGGGGAGCTGTTTTTT; CDR3 protein: CASGDTSTGELFF
J gene: TRBJ2-7; clone size: once; V gene: TRBV2; D gene: TRBD2; CDR3 length: 14; CDR3 DNA: TGTGCCAGCCAGCGGGGCGAGGGATCCTACGAGCAGTACTTC; CDR3 protein: CASQRGEGSYEQYF
J gene: TRBJ2-7; clone size: -; V gene: TRBV11-2; D gene: TRBD1; CDR3 length: 13; CDR3 DNA: TGTGCCAGCAGCTACGACAGGGGCCACGAGCAGTACTTC; CDR3 protein: CASSYDRGHEQYF
J gene: TRBJ1-2; clone size: once; V gene: TRBV19; D gene: -; CDR3 length: 15; CDR3 DNA: TGTGCCAGTAGTATACAGGGTTTCCCTGGCAATGGCTACACCTTC; CDR3 protein: CASSIQGFPGNGYTF
J gene: TRBJ2-5; clone size: once; V gene: TRBV5-1; D gene: TRBD1; CDR3 length: 15; CDR3 DNA: TGCGCCAGCAGCTTGGAGACAGGGGGGTGGGAGACCCAGTACTTC; CDR3 protein: CASSLETGGWETQYF
J gene: TRBJ2-3; clone size: -; V gene: TRBV6-6; D gene: TRBD2; CDR3 length: 14; CDR3 DNA: TGTGCATCGGTAGCGGGAGGCGGCCCAGATACGCAGTATTTT; CDR3 protein: CASVAGGGPDTQYF
J gene: TRBJ2-1; clone size: -; V gene: TRBV11-3; D gene: -; CDR3 length: 13; CDR3 DNA: TGTGCCAGCAGCTCCGAGGGCCTACATGAGCAGTTCTTC; CDR3 protein: CASSSEGLHEQFF
J gene: TRBJ2-7; clone size: -; V gene: TRBV6-1; D gene: -; CDR3 length: 13; CDR3 DNA: TGTGCCAGCAGTGAAGGGGGCTTCGACGAGCAGTACTTC; CDR3 protein: CASSEGGFDEQYF
J gene: TRBJ1-6; clone size: -; V gene: TRBV2; D gene: TRBD1; CDR3 length: 14; CDR3 DNA: TGTGCCAGCAGCGGGGGAGGACAGGGATCACCCCTCCACTTT; CDR3 protein: CASSGGGQGSPLHF
J gene: TRBJ2-2; clone size: many; V gene: TRBV5-1; D gene: -; CDR3 length: 16; CDR3 DNA: TGCGCCAGCAGCTTGATACTAGCCGACAACACCGGGGAGCTGTTTTTT; CDR3 protein: CASSLILADNTGELFF
J gene: TRBJ2-3; clone size: -; V gene: TRBV19; D gene: -; CDR3 length: 13; CDR3 DNA: TGTGCCAGTAGACTAGGAGGCACAGATACGCAGTATTTT; CDR3 protein: CASRLGGTDTQYF
J gene: TRBJ1-4; clone size: -; V gene: TRBV2; D gene: -; CDR3 length: 17; CDR3 DNA: TGTGCCAGCAGCGAGGCCCCGCCTCGGCGGGCTAATGAAAAACTGTTTTTT; CDR3 protein: CASSEAPPRRANEKLFF
J gene: TRBJ1-1; clone size: -; V gene: TRBV6-2/TRBV6-3; D gene: TRBD1; CDR3 length: 17; CDR3 DNA: TGTGCCAGCAGTTACATCGGGTCAGGGGGCTTGAACACTGAAGCTTTCTTT; CDR3 protein: CASSYIGSGGLNTEAFF
J gene: TRBJ2-7; clone size: -; V gene: TRBV29-1; D gene: TRBD2; CDR3 length: 13; CDR3 DNA: TGCAGCGTTGGGACTAGTCACTCCTACGAGCAGTACTTC; CDR3 protein: CSVGTSHSYEQYF
J gene: TRBJ1-2; clone size: -; V gene: TRBV19; D gene: TRBD1; CDR3 length: 15; CDR3 DNA: TGTGCCAGTAGTAGGGACAGGGGTAGGTCCTATGGCTACACCTTC; CDR3 protein: CASSRDRGRSYGYTF
J gene: TRBJ2-7; clone size: -; V gene: TRBV6-5; D gene: TRBD2; CDR3 length: 15; CDR3 DNA: TGTGCCAGCAGCCGCACGGGGAGGGCTACCTACGAGCAGTACTTC; CDR3 protein: CASSRTGRATYEQYF
J gene: TRBJ2-7; clone size: few; V gene: TRBV19; D gene: -; CDR3 length: 17; CDR3 DNA: TGTGCCAGTAGTATCCCTCGCGAACAGGACGCCTCCTACGAGCAGTACTTC; CDR3 protein: CASSIPREQDASYEQYF